Listed here are 14 T cell receptor beta chains from one sample, sequenced in a study of T cell changes during pregnancy in multiple sclerosis. Assay: immunoSEQ multiplex PCR; the TCRdb copy retains only in-frame clones and omits some. The sample has tens of thousands of clones; roughly 91% are singletons. The material was peripheral blood, obtained in the third trimester of pregnancy. The receptors derive from a female donor in good health, enrolled as a control in a pregnancy study.

This chain links TRBV9 with TRBJ2-2, with D tentatively TRBD1 (6 bases). Trimming cost V 3 bases and J 4 bases, with 13 bases left between them. Germline V gives CDR1 SGDLS, CDR2 YYNGEE. The CDR3 is 15 amino acids. The CDR3 loop reads CASSAAGVGTGELFF. The CDR3 coding sequence is TGTGCCAGCAGCGCGGCAGGGGTAGGCACCGGGGAGCTGTTTTTT.

V gene TRBV4-1 combines with J gene TRBJ2-2; TRBD2 agrees at 12 bases. With V trimmed by 6 bases and J by 6 bases, 14 bases remained unmatched. CDR1 and CDR2 from the germline V gene are MGHRA and YSYEKL. The CDR3 runs to 18 residues. The DNA of the CDR3 is TGCGCCAGCAGTCGCCGACTAGCGGGGGAGGCCGTAGCCGGGGAGCTGTTTTTT. Protein: CASSRRLAGEAVAGELFF.

CDR3: CASSLGVPYNEQFF. In nucleotides, the CDR3 is TGTGCCAGCAGTTTGGGCGTTCCCTACAATGAGCAGTTCTTC. This rearrangement joins TRBV28 to TRBJ2-1; D gene uncertain. The CDR3 sequence is 14 residues long. Between the trimmed V and J ends, which lost 3 bases and 2 bases, there was a span of 8 bases. Germline loops: CDR1 MDHEN, CDR2 SYDVKM.

J is TRBJ2-1 and V is TRBV12-5; tentatively, D is TRBD1 (7 bases). V dropped 6 bases and J dropped 5 bases, with 23 bases sitting between them. Per germline, CDR1 LGHNT and CDR2 FRNRAP. This CDR3 is 17 amino acids long. The CDR3 spells CASGPPNRGLMDNEQFF. In DNA form, the CDR3 reads TGTGCTAGTGGGCCCCCCAACAGGGGACTTATGGACAATGAGCAGTTCTTC.

The chain links TRBV7-8 to TRBJ1-2; unclear D gene. The CDR3 has 15 residues. Germline V gene data show CDR1 as SGHVS and CDR2 as FQNEAQ. The V and J ends lost 4 bases and 4 bases respectively, with 16 bases between them. This CDR3 is CASSSSEVSIYGYTF. CDR3 coding DNA: TGTGCCAGCAGCTCTTCAGAGGTCAGCATCTATGGCTACACCTTC.

The chain links TRBV7-9 to TRBJ1-6; 7 nucleotides agree with TRBD1. The V and J ends lost 4 bases and 8 bases, in that order; junction bases with no gene match: 2. The germline V gene encodes CDR1 SEHNR and CDR2 FQNEAQ (reference sequence). This CDR3 is 13 amino acids long. CDR3 region: CASSYTGDSPLHF. In nucleotides, the CDR3 is TGTGCCAGCAGCTACACAGGGGATTCACCCCTCCACTTT.

V is TRBV7-2 and J is TRBJ1-2, with D perhaps matching TRBD1 (5 bases). V was shortened by 1 base and J by 13 bases, with 16 bases between the two germline ends. Looked up from germline, CDR1 is SGHTA and CDR2 is FQGNSA. This CDR3 region has 13 residues. CDR3 residues: CASSLVRGTHLTF. CDR3 sequence (DNA): TGTGCCAGCAGCTTAGTTAGGGGAACGCACCTCACCTTC. The whole variable domain, remainder taken from reference TRBV7-2 and TRBJ1-2, is GAGVSQSPSNKVTEKGKDVELRCDPISGHTALYWYRQSLGQGLEFLIYFQGNSAPDKSGLPSDRFSAERTGGSVSTLTIQRTQQEDSAVYLCASSLVRGTHLTFGSGTRLTVV.

V usage is TRBV6-1 and J usage is TRBJ1-2, with 9 bases aligning to TRBD1. V shed 8 bases, J shed 2 bases, and the junction held 6 bases outside the gene matches. This CDR3 is 14 amino acids long. The V gene's germline CDR1 is MNHNS and CDR2 SASEGT. CDR3: CASVGTGRNYGYTF. CDR3 in DNA: TGTGCCAGCGTGGGGACAGGGCGGAACTATGGCTACACCTTC.

V is TRBV5-1 and J is TRBJ2-5, with 14 bases aligning to TRBD2. Germline CDR1 and CDR2: SGHRS and YFSETQ. This CDR3 region has 18 residues. Trimming took 4 bases from V and 2 from J; bases not matched to a gene: 10. CDR3 nucleotides: TGCGCCAGCAGCCCCACGACTAGCGGGGGGGCCAATCAAGAGACCCAGTACTTC. Its protein product is CASSPTTSGGANQETQYF. The full variable domain, completed using reference TRBV5-1 and TRBJ2-5, is KAGVTQTPRYLIKTRGQQVTLSCSPISGHRSVSWYQQTPGQGLQFLFEYFSETQRNKGNFPGRFSGRQFSNSRSEMNVSTLELGDSALYLCASSPTTSGGANQETQYFGPGTRLLVL.

This clone turned up a few times. The chain links TRBV7-9 to TRBJ1-1; no definite D call. The CDR3 is made up of 14 amino acids. The germline CDR1 and CDR2 sequences are SEHNR and FQNEAQ (reference sequence). Between the trimmed V and J ends, which lost 5 bases and 0 bases, there was a span of 10 bases. The CDR3 DNA follows: TGTGCCAGCAGCCCGTGGAGAGTGAACACTGAAGCTTTCTTT. The encoded protein is CASSPWRVNTEAFF.

The rearrangement links TRBV7-8 to TRBJ2-1; weak D call: TRBD2 (7 bases). V was cut by 5 bases and J by 1 base, with 12 bases left in between. CDR1 and CDR2 from the germline V gene are SGHVS and FQNEAQ. The CDR3 has 15 residues. The CDR3 coding sequence is TGTGCCAGCAGCCGGGGGGCCGGGTCCTACAATGAGCAGTTCTTC. Translating it yields CASSRGAGSYNEQFF.

The chain couples TRBV11-2 to TRBJ2-1; maybe TRBD1 (8 bases). Germline lookup yields CDR1 SGHAT and CDR2 FQNNGV. Trimming shortened V by 4 bases and J by 4 bases, and 20 bases separated the two germline ends. This CDR3 contains 17 residues. Here the CDR3 reads CASSSALEQGGYNEQFF. The CDR3 DNA reads as TGTGCCAGCAGCTCGGCCCTGGAACAGGGGGGGTACAATGAGCAGTTCTTC.

The J gene is TRBJ2-5, the V gene TRBV10-2; 8 bases are a match to TRBD2. Germline V lookup: CDR1 WSHSY, CDR2 SAAADI. The CDR3 extends over 14 amino acids. J gave up 4 bases and V 4 bases, and 5 bases lay outside the gene matches. The CDR3 loop is CASSVGTSGETQYF. In nucleotides, the CDR3 is TGCGCCAGCAGTGTCGGGACTAGTGGAGAGACCCAGTACTTC.

The rearrangement joins TRBV2 to TRBJ2-1, with 8 bases matching TRBD2. V shed 2 bases and J 0 bases; nucleotides not matched to a gene: 3. Germline V gene sequence: CDR1 SNHLY, CDR2 FYNNEI. The CDR3 extends over 16 amino acids. The DNA of the CDR3 is TGTGCCAGCAGTGAACCCGGGACTAGCTCCTACAATGAGCAGTTCTTC. Translation: CASSEPGTSSYNEQFF.